This TCR beta chain originates from a study of T cells in Graves' hyperthyroidism and ophthalmopathy. Study conclusions and caveats: Clonotypes that were expanded in thyroid above 0.001 mostly appeared in blood too.

As regards this clonotype: Its target is not known.

Amplification of TCR beta CDR3 regions was performed using RNA transcripts as template. First-round RT-PCR with HTBI primers amplified the TCR CDR3 region. TCRdb processed the multiplex PCR reads anew with MiXCR; each CDR3 protein has one entry. The sample holds some 370,000 distinct CDR3 sequences, 15% to 20% seen once. Trimming shortened V by 3 bases and J by 4 bases, and 13 bases separated the two germline ends. The CDR3 covers 14 residues. Germline V gene sequence: CDR1 SGHNT, CDR2 YYREEE (reference sequence). Sequencing was performed on blood. The chain links TRBV5-4 to TRBJ1-2; D gene unclear. This receptor was obtained from a woman aged 25 to 39 with Graves' hyperthyroidism that later progressed to Graves' ophthalmopathy. CDR3 region: CASSSTITAYGYTF. CDR3 coding DNA: TGTGCCAGCAGCTCCACAATAACAGCCTATGGCTACACCTTC.